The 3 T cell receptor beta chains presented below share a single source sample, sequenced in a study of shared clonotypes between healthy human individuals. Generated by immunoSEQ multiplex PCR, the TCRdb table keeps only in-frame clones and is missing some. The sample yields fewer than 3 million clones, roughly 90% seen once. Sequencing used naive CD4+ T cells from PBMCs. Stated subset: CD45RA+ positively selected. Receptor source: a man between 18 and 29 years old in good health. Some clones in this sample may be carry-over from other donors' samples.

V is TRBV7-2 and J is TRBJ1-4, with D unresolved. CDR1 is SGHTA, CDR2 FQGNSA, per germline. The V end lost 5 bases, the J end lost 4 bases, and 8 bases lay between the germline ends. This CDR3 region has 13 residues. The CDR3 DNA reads TGTGCCAGCAGCCCCCGGTATAATGAAAAACTGTTTTTT. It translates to CASSPRYNEKLFF.

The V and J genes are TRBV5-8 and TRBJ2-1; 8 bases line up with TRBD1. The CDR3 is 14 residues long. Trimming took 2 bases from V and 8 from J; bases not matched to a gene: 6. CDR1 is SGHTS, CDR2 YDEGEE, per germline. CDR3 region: CASSFGQGADEQFF. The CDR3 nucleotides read TGTGCCAGCAGCTTCGGCCAGGGGGCCGATGAGCAGTTCTTC.

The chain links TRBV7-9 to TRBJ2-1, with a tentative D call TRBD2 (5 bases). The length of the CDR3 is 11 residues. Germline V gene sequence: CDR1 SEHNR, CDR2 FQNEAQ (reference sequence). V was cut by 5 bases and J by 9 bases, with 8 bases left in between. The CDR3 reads CASSETSEQFF. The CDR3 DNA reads TGTGCCAGCAGCGAAACTAGTGAGCAGTTCTTC.